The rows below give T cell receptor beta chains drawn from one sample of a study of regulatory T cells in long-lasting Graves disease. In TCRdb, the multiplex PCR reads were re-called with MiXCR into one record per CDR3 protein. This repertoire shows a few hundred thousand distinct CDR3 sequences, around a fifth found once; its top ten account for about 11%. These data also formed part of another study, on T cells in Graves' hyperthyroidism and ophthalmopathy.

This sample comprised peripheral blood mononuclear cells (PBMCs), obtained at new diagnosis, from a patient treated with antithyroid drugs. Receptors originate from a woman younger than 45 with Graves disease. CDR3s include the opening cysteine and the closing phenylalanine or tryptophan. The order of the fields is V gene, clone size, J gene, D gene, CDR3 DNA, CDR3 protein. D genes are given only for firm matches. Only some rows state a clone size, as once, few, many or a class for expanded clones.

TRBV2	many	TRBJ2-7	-	TGTGCCAGCACAGAAAGTATAAGCTACGAGCAGTACTTC	CASTESISYEQYF
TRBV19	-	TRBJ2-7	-	TGTGCCAGTAGTATTAAGCCAGGGGATACCAACGAGCAGTACTTC	CASSIKPGDTNEQYF
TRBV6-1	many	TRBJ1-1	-	TGTGCCAGCGTAAGGCAAATGGACGCTTTCTTT	CASVRQMDAFF
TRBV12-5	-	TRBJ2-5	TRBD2	TGTGCTAGTGGTTTGTTCGCCGGGACTAGCGGACCCCAAGAGACCCAGTACTTC	CASGLFAGTSGPQETQYF
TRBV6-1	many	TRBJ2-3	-	TGTGCCAGCAGTGAACTTTGGCAGGCCACAGATACGCAGTATTTT	CASSELWQATDTQYF
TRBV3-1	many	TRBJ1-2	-	TGCGCCAGCAGCCAAGTGGGGTATGGCTACACCTTC	CASSQVGYGYTF
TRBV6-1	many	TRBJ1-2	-	TGTGCCAGCAGTGAAAGGCCAGGGACATCTTATGGCTACACCTTC	CASSERPGTSYGYTF
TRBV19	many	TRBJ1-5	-	TGTGCCAGTAGTCCCTGGCAAGGGGGGGGGAGCAATCAGCCCCAGCATTTT	CASSPWQGGGSNQPQHF
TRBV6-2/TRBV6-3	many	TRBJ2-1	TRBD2	TGTGCCAGCAGTGAAGAGGATGAGGGACTAGCGGGACGGAATGAGCAGTTCTTC	CASSEEDEGLAGRNEQFF
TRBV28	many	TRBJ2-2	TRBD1	TGTGCCAGCGGGGGGACAGGGGTGGCCGGGGAGCTGTTTTTT	CASGGTGVAGELFF
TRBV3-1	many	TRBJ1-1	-	TGTGCCAGCAGCCACCCGACGGGTGAAGCTTTCTTT	CASSHPTGEAFF
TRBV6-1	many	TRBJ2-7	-	TGTGCCAGCAGCAGGACAGAAAGATACGAGCAGTACTTC	CASSRTERYEQYF
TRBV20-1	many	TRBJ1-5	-	TGCAGTGCTAGAGATAGTTGGGGTCAGCCCCAGCATTTT	CSARDSWGQPQHF
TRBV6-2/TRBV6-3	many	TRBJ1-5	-	TGTGCCAGCAGATACAACCCCCGGGACCTGGGCAATCAGCCCCAGCATTTT	CASRYNPRDLGNQPQHF
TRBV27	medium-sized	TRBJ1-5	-	TGTGCCAGCAGTTCATTTCGGGGGGACAATCAGCCCCAGCATTTT	CASSSFRGDNQPQHF
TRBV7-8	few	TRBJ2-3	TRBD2	TGTGCCAGCAGCTTAGTGACTACTAGCGGGAGTGGAGATACGCAGTATTTT	CASSLVTTSGSGDTQYF
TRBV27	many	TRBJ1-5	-	TGTGCCAGCAGTTTAACAGGGTTCAATCAGCCCCAGCATTTT	CASSLTGFNQPQHF
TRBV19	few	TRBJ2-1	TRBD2	TGTGCCTGTTCAACTAGCGGGGACTACAATGAGCAGTTCTTC	CACSTSGDYNEQFF
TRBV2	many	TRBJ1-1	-	TGTGCCAGCAGTGAAAAGGGCAGGAGGAACACTGAAGCTTTCTTT	CASSEKGRRNTEAFF
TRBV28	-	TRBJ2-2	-	TGTGCCAGCAGTTTACAACAGGTGAACACCGGGGAGCTGTTTTTT	CASSLQQVNTGELFF
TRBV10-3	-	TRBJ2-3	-	TGTGCCATCAGTGAGAGGAGCGGCACAGATACGCAGTATTTT	CAISERSGTDTQYF
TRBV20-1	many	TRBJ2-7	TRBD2	TGCAGTGCTAGAGATTTCAGACTAGCGGACGCCTACGAGCAGTACTTC	CSARDFRLADAYEQYF
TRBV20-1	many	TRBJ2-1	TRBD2	TGCAGTGCTAGAGCCGTCATAGCGGGGTATGTGAATGAGCAGTTCTTC	CSARAVIAGYVNEQFF
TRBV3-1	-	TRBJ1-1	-	TGTGCCAGCAGCCAAGATGACAGCTTTCGGACTGAAGCTTTCTTT	CASSQDDSFRTEAFF
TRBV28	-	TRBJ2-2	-	TGTGCCAATCAAAAACGCACCGGGGAGCTGTTATTT	CANQKRTGELLF
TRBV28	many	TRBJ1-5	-	TGTGCCAGCAGCCCTCCCCCACAGGACGGCTATCAGCCCCAGCATTTT	CASSPPPQDGYQPQHF
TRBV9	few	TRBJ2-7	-	TGTGCCAGCAGCGGCCCCGGGGCCCCCGAGCAGTACTTC	CASSGPGAPEQYF
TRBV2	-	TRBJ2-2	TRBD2	TGTGCCAGCAGTGAGAGGGGGACTAGCGCAACCGGGGAGCTGTTTTTT	CASSERGTSATGELFF
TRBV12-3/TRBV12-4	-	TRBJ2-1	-	TGTGCCAGCAGTTTAGGATTTAACGATGAGCAGTTCTTC	CASSLGFNDEQFF
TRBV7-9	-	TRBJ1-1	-	TGTGCCAGCAGCTTAGCGCGGGGGAAAAACACTGAAGCTTTCTTT	CASSLARGKNTEAFF
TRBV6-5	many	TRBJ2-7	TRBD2	TGTGCCAGCAGTTCGGATGGTGGAGCGGGAGATGGCTACGAGCAGTACTTC	CASSSDGGAGDGYEQYF
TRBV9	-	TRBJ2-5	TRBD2	TGTGCCAGCAGCGCCCAAAGGAATAGCGGGGAAGAGACCCAGTACTTC	CASSAQRNSGEETQYF
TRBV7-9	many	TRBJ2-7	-	TGTGCCAGCAGCTTAGGATCGCACGTTGGGACCTACGAGCAGTACTTC	CASSLGSHVGTYEQYF
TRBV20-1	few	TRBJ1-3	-	TGCAGTGCTAGAATCGGGACACGCTCTGGAAACACCATATATTTT	CSARIGTRSGNTIYF
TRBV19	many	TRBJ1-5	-	TGTGCCAGTAGTAGTGGGACCGAGCAGCCCCAGCATTTT	CASSSGTEQPQHF
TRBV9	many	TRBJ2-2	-	TGTGCCAGCAGCGTAAGCGACTCCTCCGGGGAGCTGTTTTTT	CASSVSDSSGELFF
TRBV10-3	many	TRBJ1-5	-	TGTGCCATCAGTGACAGGGGTCAGCCCCAGCATTTT	CAISDRGQPQHF
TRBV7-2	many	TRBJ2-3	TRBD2	TGTGCCAGCAGCTATTATTTTAGCGGGATTCAAGATACGCAGTATTTT	CASSYYFSGIQDTQYF
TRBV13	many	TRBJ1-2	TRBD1	TGTGCCAGCAGCTTATACAGGGGACTCAACTATGGCTACACCTTC	CASSLYRGLNYGYTF
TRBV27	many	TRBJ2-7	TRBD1	TGTGCCAGCAGAGCTCCCGGGACAGGGGGCTACGAGCAGTACTTC	CASRAPGTGGYEQYF
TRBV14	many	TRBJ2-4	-	TGTGCCAGCAGACAAACAGGTCGCAATACCCCCTACTTC	CASRQTGRNTPYF
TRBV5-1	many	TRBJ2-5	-	TGCGCCAGCAGCTTGACCCCGCGGGAGACCCAGTACTTC	CASSLTPRETQYF
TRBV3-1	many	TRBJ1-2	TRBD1	TGTGCCAGCAGCCCTCGGGACAGGGGCCACTATGGCTACACCTTC	CASSPRDRGHYGYTF
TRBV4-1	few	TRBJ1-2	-	TGCGCCAGCAGCCAAGAATCGGCTTCCAGGGCTAACTATGGCTACACCTTC	CASSQESASRANYGYTF
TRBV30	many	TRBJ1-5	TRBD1	TGTGCCTGGGGATACCGCGACAGGGGTCAGCCCCAGCATTTT	CAWGYRDRGQPQHF